This T cell receptor (beta chain) was identified in a study of early T cells in non-severe SARS-CoV-2 infection. Unique molecular identifiers were added to individual cDNA molecules. TCRdb itself ran the 5' RACE reads through MiXCR, one entry per CDR3 protein. The sample carries fewer than 85,000 distinct CDR3 sequences, approximately 13% recorded once. This CDR3 is 14 amino acids long. The germline gives CDR1 MNHEY, CDR2 SMNVEV (reference sequence). Trimming took off 2 bases at V and 2 bases at J, with 10 bases between the two ends. The receptor was isolated from an adult who was a healthcare worker with PCR-confirmed SARS-CoV-2 infection or an uninfected control (not recorded which). The sequenced sample was whole blood. This chain links TRBV27 with TRBJ2-7; D uncertain. In DNA form, the CDR3 reads TGTGCCAGCAGTTTAAGGAGTCGACCCTACGAGCAGTACTTC. As protein: CASSLRSRPYEQYF.